This T cell receptor (beta chain) was sequenced for a study of T cell repertoires in cytomegalovirus infection. In its sample, this clonotype was seen many times. Germline V gives CDR1 SSHAT, CDR2 FNYEAQ (reference sequence). Trimming took 5 bases from V and 5 from J, leaving 17 bases between them. This CDR3 spans 15 amino acids. TCRdb used MiXCR to reprocess the reads, holding one entry per CDR3 protein. The sample yields about 130,000 distinct CDR3 sequences, 7.5% to 9% seen once. V and J are TRBV7-7 and TRBJ2-3, with TRBD2 as a possible D gene (7 bases). Sequencing was performed on PBMCs. The receptor's source is a human donor in good health (CMV status not recorded). Some clones in this sample may be carry-over from other donors' samples. The CDR3 DNA reads as TGTGCCAGCAGCCCCGAGGGGGGGGCGGGAGATACGCAGTATTTT. Translation gives CASSPEGGAGDTQYF. Supplemented by reference TRBV7-7 and TRBJ2-3, the full variable domain reads GAGVSQSPRYKVTKRGQDVTLRCDPISSHATLYWYQQALGQGPEFLTYFNYEAQPDKSGLPSDRFSAERPEGSISTLTIQRTEQRDSAMYRCASSPEGGAGDTQYFGPGTRLTVL.